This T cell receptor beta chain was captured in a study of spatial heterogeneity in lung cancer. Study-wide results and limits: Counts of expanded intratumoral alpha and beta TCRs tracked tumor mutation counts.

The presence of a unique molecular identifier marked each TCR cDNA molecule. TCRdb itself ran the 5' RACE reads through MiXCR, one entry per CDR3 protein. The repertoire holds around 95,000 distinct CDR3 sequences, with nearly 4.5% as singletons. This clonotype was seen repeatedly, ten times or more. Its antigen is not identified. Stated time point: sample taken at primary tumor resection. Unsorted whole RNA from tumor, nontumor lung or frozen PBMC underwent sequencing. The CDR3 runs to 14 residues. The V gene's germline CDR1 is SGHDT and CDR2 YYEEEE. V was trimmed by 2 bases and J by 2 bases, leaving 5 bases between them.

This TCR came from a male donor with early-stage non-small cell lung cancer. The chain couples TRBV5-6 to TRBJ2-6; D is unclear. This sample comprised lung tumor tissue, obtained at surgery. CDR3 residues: CASSFVAGANVLTF. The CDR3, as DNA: TGTGCCAGCAGCTTTGTCGCTGGGGCCAACGTCCTGACTTTC.